Below, 15 T cell receptor beta chains from the same sample are listed, as sequenced in a study of cytomegalovirus exposure and HLA in healthy donors. Primers for the PCR totalled 60 Vbeta and 13 Jbeta. Sequencing was performed with immunoSEQ multiplex PCR; in TCRdb, only in-frame clones are kept and a portion is missing. The profile covers approximately 110,000 clones, with 69% appearing a single time and roughly 5.3% taken by the ten largest. Specimen: PBMCs. Source of these receptors: a woman aged 70-85 years in good health and CMV-seropositive.

The CDR3 nucleotides read TGCGCCAGCAGCTTGGTCCCAGGTTTGAACACTGAAGCTTTCTTT. It encodes CASSLVPGLNTEAFF. The chain is built from TRBV5-1 and TRBJ1-1; no clear D. The CDR3 has 15 amino acids. V gave up 0 bases and J gave up 0 bases, with 9 bases separating them. The germline V gene has CDR1 SGHRS and CDR2 YFSETQ.

This chain uses TRBV7-9 with TRBJ2-7; a possible D gene is TRBD1 (6 bases). In germline, CDR1 is SEHNR, CDR2 FQNEAQ (reference sequence). The germline V and J ends were trimmed by 5 bases and 3 bases, with 14 bases remaining between them. There are 14 residues in the CDR3. CDR3 nucleotide sequence: TGTGCCAGCAGCCGCCGGGACAATGACTACGAGCAGTACTTC. Protein sequence: CASSRRDNDYEQYF.

This clone was seen more than once but under ten times. The genes are TRBV6-1 and TRBJ2-1, with 10 bases fitting TRBD1. The germline gives CDR1 MNHNS, CDR2 SASEGT. The CDR3 loop spans 15 amino acids. V gave up 5 bases and J gave up 4 bases; unmatched junction bases: 5. The CDR3, as DNA: TGTGCCAGCAGTCGACAGGGGGCCCCTTACAATGAGCAGTTCTTC. It specifies CASSRQGAPYNEQFF.

This clone showed up just a few times. V gene TRBV4-3 combines with J gene TRBJ1-1; D gene unclear. V shed 4 bases and J shed 3 bases, with 9 bases lying between them. Germline V gives CDR1 LGHNA, CDR2 YSLEER. This CDR3 region has 13 residues. The CDR3 region has the DNA TGCGCCAGCAGCCTCCAACAGTACACTGAAGCTTTCTTT. Amino acids: CASSLQQYTEAFF.

The chain links TRBV5-1 to TRBJ2-1; 16 bases are shared with TRBD2. V lost 4 bases and J lost 5; bases outside the gene matches: 12. CDR1 and CDR2 (germline): SGHRS, YFSETQ. The CDR3 is made up of 19 amino acids. CDR3 nucleotides: TGCGCCAGCAGCGCGGCCGGGACTAGCGGGGGGGGAACTAACAATGAGCAGTTCTTC. Residues: CASSAAGTSGGGTNNEQFF.

This chain links TRBV18 with TRBJ1-1; D possibly corresponds to TRBD1 (5 bases). Between the trimmed V and J ends, which lost 2 bases and 7 bases, there was a span of 14 bases. The CDR3 runs to 14 residues. The germline CDR1 and CDR2 sequences are KGHSH and LQKENI. In DNA form, the CDR3 reads TGTGCCAGCTCACCAAGGCAGGGAGGGCTTGAAGCTTTCTTT. This encodes CASSPRQGGLEAFF.

This chain links TRBV6-1 with TRBJ1-1; 10 bases are shared with TRBD1. The CDR3 has 14 amino acids. Germline trimming cut 6 bases from V and 8 bases from J; bases unmatched to any gene: 9. Germline V lookup: CDR1 MNHNS, CDR2 SASEGT. This chain's CDR3 is CASSKTGGEGEAFF. The CDR3 coding sequence is TGTGCCAGCAGCAAGACAGGGGGCGAAGGGGAAGCTTTCTTT.

This clone has just one count. CDR3 protein: CASRLTGGEQYF. CDR3 nucleotide sequence: TGTGCCAGCAGGTTGACAGGGGGCGAGCAGTACTTC. The genes are TRBV27 and TRBJ2-7; TRBD1 agrees at 9 bases. CDR1 and CDR2 (germline): MNHEY, SMNVEV (reference sequence). V lost 6 bases and J lost 6; bases outside the gene matches: 3. There are 12 residues in the CDR3.

The V and J genes are TRBV6-5 and TRBJ1-4; 8 bases agree with TRBD1. The CDR3 runs 13 residues. Germline V gene sequence: CDR1 MNHEY, CDR2 SVGAGI. Unmatched junction bases numbered 3, after V lost 7 bases and J lost 5 bases. The CDR3 region is CASKDRENEKLFF. The CDR3 coding sequence is TGTGCCAGCAAGGACAGGGAAAATGAAAAACTGTTTTTT.

This clone was observed a handful of times. The V and J genes are TRBV6-5 and TRBJ1-3, with 8 bases lining up with TRBD1. The V gene's germline CDR1 is MNHEY and CDR2 SVGAGI. The CDR3 consists of 14 residues. V lost 5 bases to trimming and J lost 4 bases; unmatched junction nucleotides: 4. CDR3 bases: TGTGCCAGCAGTAGCCGGGACAGGGGAAACACCATATATTTT. It is translated as CASSSRDRGNTIYF.

The CDR3, as DNA: TGCAGCGTTAAAACTAGCGGGGGGGCGGATGAGCAGTTCTTC. It codes for CSVKTSGGADEQFF. This chain links TRBV29-1 with TRBJ2-1; 13 nucleotides line up with TRBD2. This CDR3 region has 14 residues. V dropped 5 bases and J dropped 8; count of bases not matched to a gene: 6. Germline V gives CDR1 SQVTM, CDR2 ANQGSEA.

The CDR3 here is CASSREMNPGYGYTF. For the CDR3, the DNA is TGTGCCAGCAGCCGCGAAATGAACCCGGGCTATGGCTACACCTTC. The chain has TRBV6-6 and TRBJ1-2; D remains ambiguous. This CDR3 comprises 15 residues. Germline values: CDR1 MNHNY, CDR2 SVGAGI (reference sequence). Between the trimmed V and J ends, which lost 6 bases and 4 bases, there was a span of 18 bases.

The genes are TRBV10-3 and TRBJ2-3, with D maybe TRBD2 (5 bases). CDR3 length: 16 residues. V was cut by 3 bases and J by 2 bases, with 15 bases left in between. In germline, CDR1 is ENHRY, CDR2 SYGVKD. The DNA for the CDR3 is TGTGCCATCAGTGACCGTTCGGGGATTCTCACAGATACGCAGTATTTT. Translated, it gives CAISDRSGILTDTQYF.

The chain uses TRBV7-9 and TRBJ2-5, with 14 bases identical to TRBD2. Germline CDR1 SEHNR, CDR2 FQNEAQ (reference sequence). This CDR3 is 15 amino acids long. V was pared by 5 bases and J by 5 bases, with 4 bases of the junction left unmatched. CDR3 bases: TGTGCCAGCAGCCGGGGACTAGCGGGGGAGGAGACCCAGTACTTC. Translated, it gives CASSRGLAGEETQYF.

This sequence joins TRBV7-8 and TRBJ1-2; the match to TRBD1 covers 10 bases. Germline V lookup: CDR1 SGHVS, CDR2 FQNEAQ. After removal of 4 bases from V and 8 bases from J, the junction contained 10 bases not matched to a gene. This CDR3 is 15 amino acids long. CDR3 in amino acids: CASSSSLGQGGGYTF. CDR3 DNA: TGTGCCAGCAGCTCCTCCCTTGGACAGGGGGGGGGCTACACCTTC. Filled out from reference TRBV7-8 and TRBJ1-2, the complete variable domain reads GAGVSQSPRYKVAKRGQDVALRCDPISGHVSLFWYQQALGQGPEFLTYFQNEAQLDKSGLPSDRFFAERPEGSVSTLKIQRTQQEDSAVYLCASSSSLGQGGGYTFGSGTRLTVV.